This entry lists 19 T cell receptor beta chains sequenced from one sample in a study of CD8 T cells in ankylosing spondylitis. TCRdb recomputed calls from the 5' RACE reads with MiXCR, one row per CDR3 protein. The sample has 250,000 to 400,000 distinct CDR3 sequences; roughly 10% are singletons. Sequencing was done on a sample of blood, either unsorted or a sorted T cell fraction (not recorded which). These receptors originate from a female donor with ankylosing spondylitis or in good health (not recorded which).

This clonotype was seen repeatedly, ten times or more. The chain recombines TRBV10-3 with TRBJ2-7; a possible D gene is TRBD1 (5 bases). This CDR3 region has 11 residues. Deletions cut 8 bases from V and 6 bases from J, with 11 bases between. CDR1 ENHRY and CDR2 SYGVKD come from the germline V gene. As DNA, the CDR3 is TGTGCCATCGCTGCTGGGGCCGAGCAGTACTTC. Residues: CAIAAGAEQYF.

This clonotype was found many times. CDR3 region: CSARSYPGLAGSSYEQYF. Here the CDR3 DNA reads TGCAGTGCTAGATCATATCCGGGACTAGCGGGGAGCTCCTACGAGCAGTACTTC. The rearrangement uses TRBV20-1 and TRBJ2-7, with 13 nucleotides matching TRBD2. Germline CDR1 is DFQATT and CDR2 is SNEGSKA (reference sequence). This CDR3 is built from 18 residues. Trimming cost V 2 bases and J 0 bases; bases outside gene matches: 10.

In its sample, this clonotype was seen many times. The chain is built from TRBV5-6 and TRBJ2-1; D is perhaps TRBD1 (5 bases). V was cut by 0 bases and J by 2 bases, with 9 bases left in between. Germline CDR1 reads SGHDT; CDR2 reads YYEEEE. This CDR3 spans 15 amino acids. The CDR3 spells CASSLARAPYNEQFF. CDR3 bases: TGTGCCAGCAGCTTGGCCAGGGCTCCCTACAATGAGCAGTTCTTC.

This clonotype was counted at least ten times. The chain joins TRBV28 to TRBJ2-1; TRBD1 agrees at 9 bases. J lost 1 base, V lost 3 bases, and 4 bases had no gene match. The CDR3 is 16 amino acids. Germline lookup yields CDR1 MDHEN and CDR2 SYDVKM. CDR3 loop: CASSFGGTGSYNEQFF. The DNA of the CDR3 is TGTGCCAGCAGTTTCGGGGGGACAGGGTCCTACAATGAGCAGTTCTTC.

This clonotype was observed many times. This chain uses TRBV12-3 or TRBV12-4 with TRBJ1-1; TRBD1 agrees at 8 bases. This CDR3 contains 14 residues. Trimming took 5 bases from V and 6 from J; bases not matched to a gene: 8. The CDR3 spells CASSAQQGGAEAFF. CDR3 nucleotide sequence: TGTGCCAGCAGTGCCCAACAGGGGGGCGCTGAAGCTTTCTTT.

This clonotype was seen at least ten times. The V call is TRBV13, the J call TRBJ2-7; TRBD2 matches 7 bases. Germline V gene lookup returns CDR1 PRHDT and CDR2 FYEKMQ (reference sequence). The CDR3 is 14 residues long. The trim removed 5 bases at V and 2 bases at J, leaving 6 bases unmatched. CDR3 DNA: TGTGCCAGCAGCACGGGACTACGAACCTACGAGCAGTACTTC. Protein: CASSTGLRTYEQYF.

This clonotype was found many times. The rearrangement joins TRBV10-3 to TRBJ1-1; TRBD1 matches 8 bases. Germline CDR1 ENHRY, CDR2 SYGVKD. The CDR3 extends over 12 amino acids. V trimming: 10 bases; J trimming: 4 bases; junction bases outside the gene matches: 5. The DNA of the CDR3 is TGTGCCACAACACAGGGGGTCACTGAAGCTTTCTTT. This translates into CATTQGVTEAFF.

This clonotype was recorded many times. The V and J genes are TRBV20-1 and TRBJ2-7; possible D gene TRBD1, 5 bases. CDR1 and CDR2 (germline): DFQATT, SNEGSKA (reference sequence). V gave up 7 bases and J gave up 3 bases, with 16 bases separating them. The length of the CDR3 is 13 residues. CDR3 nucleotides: TGCAGTGTGAGAAGTCCAGGGCGCTACGAGCAGTACTTC. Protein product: CSVRSPGRYEQYF.

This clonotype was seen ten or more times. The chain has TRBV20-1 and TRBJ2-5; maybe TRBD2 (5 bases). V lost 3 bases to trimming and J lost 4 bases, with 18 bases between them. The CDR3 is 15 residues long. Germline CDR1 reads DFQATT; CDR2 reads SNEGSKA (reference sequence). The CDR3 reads CSARDPWAGTETQYF. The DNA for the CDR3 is TGCAGTGCTAGGGACCCCTGGGCGGGCACAGAGACCCAGTACTTC.

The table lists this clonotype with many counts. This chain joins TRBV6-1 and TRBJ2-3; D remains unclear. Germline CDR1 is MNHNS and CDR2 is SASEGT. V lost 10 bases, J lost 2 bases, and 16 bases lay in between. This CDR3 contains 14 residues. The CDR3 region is CATPSSLATDTQYF. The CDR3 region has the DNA TGTGCCACCCCGAGTAGTCTTGCCACAGATACGCAGTATTTT.

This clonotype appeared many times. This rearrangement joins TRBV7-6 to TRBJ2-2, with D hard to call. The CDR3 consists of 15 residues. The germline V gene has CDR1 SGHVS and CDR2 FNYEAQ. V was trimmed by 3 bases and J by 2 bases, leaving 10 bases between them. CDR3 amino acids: CASSFTASNTGELFF. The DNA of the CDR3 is TGTGCCAGCAGCTTTACAGCCTCAAACACCGGGGAGCTGTTTTTT.

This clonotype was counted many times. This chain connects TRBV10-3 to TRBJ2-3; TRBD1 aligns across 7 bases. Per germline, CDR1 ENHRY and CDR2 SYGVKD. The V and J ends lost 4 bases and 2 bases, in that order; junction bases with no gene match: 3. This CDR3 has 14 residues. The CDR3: CAISGGQNTDTQYF. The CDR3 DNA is TGTGCCATCAGTGGGGGACAGAACACAGATACGCAGTATTTT.

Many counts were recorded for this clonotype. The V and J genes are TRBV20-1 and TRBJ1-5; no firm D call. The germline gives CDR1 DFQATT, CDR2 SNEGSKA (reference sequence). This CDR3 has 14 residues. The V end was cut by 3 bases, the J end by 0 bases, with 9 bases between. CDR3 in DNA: TGCAGTGCTAGGGTTGACAATAGCAATCAGCCCCAGCATTTT. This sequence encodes CSARVDNSNQPQHF.

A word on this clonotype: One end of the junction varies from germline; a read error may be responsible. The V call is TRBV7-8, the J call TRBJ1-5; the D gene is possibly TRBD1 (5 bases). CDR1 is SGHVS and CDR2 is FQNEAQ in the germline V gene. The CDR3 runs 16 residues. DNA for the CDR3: TGTGCCGGCAGCTTTTTAGACAGAAACTCAAATCAGCCCCAGCATTTT. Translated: CAGSFLDRNSNQPQHF.

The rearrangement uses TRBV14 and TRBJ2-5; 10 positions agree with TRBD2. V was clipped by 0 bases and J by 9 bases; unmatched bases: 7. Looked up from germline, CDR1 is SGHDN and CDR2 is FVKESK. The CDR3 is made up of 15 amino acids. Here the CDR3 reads CASSQDLAGARAQYF. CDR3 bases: TGTGCCAGCAGCCAAGATCTAGCGGGGGCCAGGGCCCAGTACTTC.

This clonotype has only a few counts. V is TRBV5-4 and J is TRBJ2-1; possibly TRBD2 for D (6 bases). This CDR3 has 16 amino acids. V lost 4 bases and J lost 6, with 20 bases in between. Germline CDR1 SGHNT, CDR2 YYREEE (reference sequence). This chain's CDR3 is CASSLVLGGFGNEQFF. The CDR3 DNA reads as TGTGCCAGCAGCCTGGTGTTGGGGGGATTCGGCAATGAGCAGTTCTTC. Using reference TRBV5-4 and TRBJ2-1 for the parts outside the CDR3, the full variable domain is ETGVTQSPTHLIKTRGQQVTLRCSSQSGHNTVSWYQQALGQGPQFIFQYYREEENGRGNFPPRFSGLQFPNYSSELNVNALELDDSALYLCASSLVLGGFGNEQFFGPGTRLTVL.

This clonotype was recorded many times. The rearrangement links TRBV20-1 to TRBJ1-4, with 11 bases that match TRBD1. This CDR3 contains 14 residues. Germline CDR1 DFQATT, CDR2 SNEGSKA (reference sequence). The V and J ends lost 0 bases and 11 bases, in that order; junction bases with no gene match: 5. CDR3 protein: CSARDLGTGGKLFF. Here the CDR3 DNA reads TGCAGTGCTAGAGATCTTGGGACAGGGGGGAAACTGTTTTTT.

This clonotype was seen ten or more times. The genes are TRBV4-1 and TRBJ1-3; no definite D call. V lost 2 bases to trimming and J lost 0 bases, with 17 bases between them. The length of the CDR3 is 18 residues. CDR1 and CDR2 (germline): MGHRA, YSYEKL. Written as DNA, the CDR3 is TGCGCCAGCAGCCAACCCGCGGACGGGCGAAACTCTGGAAACACCATATATTTT. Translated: CASSQPADGRNSGNTIYF.

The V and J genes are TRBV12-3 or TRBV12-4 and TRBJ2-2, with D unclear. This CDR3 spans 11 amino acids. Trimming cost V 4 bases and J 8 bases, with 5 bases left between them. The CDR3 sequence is CASSSIGELFF. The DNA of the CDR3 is TGTGCCAGCAGTTCCATAGGGGAGCTGTTTTTT.